Many counts were recorded for the clone carrying this T cell receptor (beta chain). Its antigen is not known. Coverage ceases 3 residues before the CDR3 finishes, and the germline J gene fills in the end. These data are taken from a study of T cell clonality in common variable immunodeficiency. Trimming shortened V by 3 bases and J by 1 base, and 12 bases separated the two germline ends. Per the germline V gene, CDR1 is LNHDA and CDR2 is SQIVND (reference sequence). This CDR3 contains 16 residues. Regarding the study as a whole: Compared with controls, CVID subjects had fewer shared TCRbeta clones. CVID subjects showed higher TCRbeta clonality than healthy controls.

CVID and control samples used equivalent genomic DNA input. This table comes from immunoSEQ multiplex PCR, and its TCRdb copy is limited to in-frame clones, with some not included. Listed for the sample are 30,000 to 40,000 clones, none seen a single time. Sequencing input: peripheral blood mononuclear cells. The receptor comes from a person aged 18-70 years in good health. The chain uses TRBV19 and TRBJ2-2, with a tentative D call TRBD2 (6 bases). CDR3 in amino acids: CASSISAGLNTGELFF. Incomplete CDR3 DNA: TGTGCCAGTAGTATTAGCGCGGGGCTGAACACCGGGGAG.